The 7 T cell receptor beta chains presented below share a single source sample, sequenced in a study of cytomegalovirus exposure and HLA in healthy donors. The PCR used 60 Vbeta and 13 Jbeta primers. Profiled with immunoSEQ multiplex PCR; TCRdb holds only in-frame clones, not every one. The profile shows approximately 160,000 clones, about 76% of them singletons. Sequencing was done on a sample of PBMCs. The receptors originated from a middle-aged woman in good health and CMV-seropositive.

J is TRBJ2-7 and V is TRBV7-9, with 9 positions matching TRBD2. Germline CDR1 SEHNR, CDR2 FQNEAQ (reference sequence). The CDR3 totals 17 residues. Trimming took 3 bases from V and 2 from J; bases not matched to a gene: 11. The CDR3 DNA is TGTGCCAGCAGCTTTAAAGGTAGCGGGAGCGGAGCCTACGAGCAGTACTTC. Amino acids: CASSFKGSGSGAYEQYF.

This chain joins TRBV28 and TRBJ1-2; perhaps TRBD1 as D (5 bases). The CDR3 is made up of 15 amino acids. V shed 5 bases and J shed 4 bases, with 17 bases lying between them. Germline V gives CDR1 MDHEN, CDR2 SYDVKM. In DNA, the CDR3 is TGTGCCAGCAGTCCCCCATCCAGGGAACCCTATGGCTACACCTTC. Protein product: CASSPPSREPYGYTF.

The rearrangement links TRBV30 to TRBJ1-2; D ambiguous. Trimming took 3 bases from V and 3 from J, leaving 14 bases between them. The CDR3 has 14 amino acids. The germline CDR1 and CDR2 sequences are GTSNPN and SVGIG (reference sequence). The CDR3 nucleotides are TGTGCCTGGAGCGATCCCCCGCGGTACTATGGCTACACCTTC. Translating gives CAWSDPPRYYGYTF.

The chain employs TRBV27 and TRBJ1-2; the D gene is possibly TRBD1 (6 bases). This CDR3 spans 16 amino acids. Germline values: CDR1 MNHEY, CDR2 SMNVEV (reference sequence). V was cut by 6 bases and J by 2 bases, with 19 bases left in between. CDR3 nucleotide sequence: TGTGCCAGCAGCGTACTTAACGGGACACCCAACTATGGCTACACCTTC. Translation: CASSVLNGTPNYGYTF.

With respect to this clone: The conserved final phenylalanine or tryptophan is absent from the CDR3, which likely points to a read error. The rearrangement uses TRBV6-1 and TRBJ1-2; possible D gene TRBD1, 6 bases. Germline CDR1 reads MNHNS; CDR2 reads SASEGT. The CDR3 consists of 15 residues. Trimming removed 1 base from V and 4 bases from J, with 13 bases in between. The CDR3 DNA reads TGTGCCAGCAGTGAAGTAGGGGGATCGGGCTATGGCTACACCCTC. Translation gives CASSEVGGSGYGYTL.

V is TRBV30 and J is TRBJ2-5; tentatively, D is TRBD1 (6 bases). Germline assignment: CDR1 GTSNPN and CDR2 SVGIG (reference sequence). V dropped 0 bases and J dropped 4 bases, with 15 bases sitting between them. This CDR3 comprises 15 residues. The CDR3 region is CAWSVRGRRGETQYF. The CDR3 DNA follows: TGTGCCTGGAGTGTAAGGGGCCGCAGGGGAGAGACCCAGTACTTC.

The genes are TRBV10-3 and TRBJ2-5; D perhaps matches TRBD2 (7 bases). This CDR3 is 15 amino acids long. Per germline, CDR1 ENHRY and CDR2 SYGVKD. The V and J ends lost 4 bases and 5 bases respectively, with 17 bases between them. The CDR3 coding sequence is TGTGCCATCAGTGCCCTCGGCGGGGGCTCGGAGACCCAGTACTTC. Amino acids: CAISALGGGSETQYF.